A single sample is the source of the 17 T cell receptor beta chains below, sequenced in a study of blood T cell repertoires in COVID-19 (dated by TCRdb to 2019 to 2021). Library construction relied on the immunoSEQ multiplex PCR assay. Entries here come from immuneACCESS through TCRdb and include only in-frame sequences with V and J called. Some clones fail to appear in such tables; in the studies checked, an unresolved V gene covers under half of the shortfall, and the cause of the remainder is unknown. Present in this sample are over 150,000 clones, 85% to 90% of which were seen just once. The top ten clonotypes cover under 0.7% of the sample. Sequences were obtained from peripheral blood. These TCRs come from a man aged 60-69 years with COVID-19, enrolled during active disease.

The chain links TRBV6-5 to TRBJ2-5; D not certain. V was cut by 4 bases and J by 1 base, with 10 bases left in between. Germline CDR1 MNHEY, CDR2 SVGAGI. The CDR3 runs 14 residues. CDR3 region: CASSSPKSQETQYF. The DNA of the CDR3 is TGTGCCAGCAGTTCCCCTAAGTCCCAAGAGACCCAGTACTTC.

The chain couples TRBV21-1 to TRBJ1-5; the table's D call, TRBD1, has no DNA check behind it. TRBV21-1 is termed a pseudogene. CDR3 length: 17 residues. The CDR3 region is CASSRDTANYSNQPQHF. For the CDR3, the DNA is TGTGCCAGCAGCAGAGACACCGCGAATTATAGCAATCAGCCCCAGCATTTT.

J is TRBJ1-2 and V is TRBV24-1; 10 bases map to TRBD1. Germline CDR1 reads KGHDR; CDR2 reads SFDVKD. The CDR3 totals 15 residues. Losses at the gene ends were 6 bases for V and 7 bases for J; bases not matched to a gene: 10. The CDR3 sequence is CATSSERTGGIGYTF. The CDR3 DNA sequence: TGTGCCACCAGTTCTGAGAGGACAGGGGGTATTGGCTACACCTTC.

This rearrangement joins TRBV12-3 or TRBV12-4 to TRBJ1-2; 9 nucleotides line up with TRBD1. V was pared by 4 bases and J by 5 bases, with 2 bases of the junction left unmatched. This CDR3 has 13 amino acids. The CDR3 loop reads CASSYDRGYGYTF. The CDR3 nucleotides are TGTGCCAGCAGTTATGACAGGGGGTATGGCTACACCTTC.

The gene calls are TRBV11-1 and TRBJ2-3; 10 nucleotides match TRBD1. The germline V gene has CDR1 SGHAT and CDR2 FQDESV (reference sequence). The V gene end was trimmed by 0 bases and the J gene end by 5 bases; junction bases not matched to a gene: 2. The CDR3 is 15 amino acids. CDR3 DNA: TGTGCCAGCAGCTTAGCCGACAGGGGGCAAGATACGCAGTATTTT. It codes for CASSLADRGQDTQYF.

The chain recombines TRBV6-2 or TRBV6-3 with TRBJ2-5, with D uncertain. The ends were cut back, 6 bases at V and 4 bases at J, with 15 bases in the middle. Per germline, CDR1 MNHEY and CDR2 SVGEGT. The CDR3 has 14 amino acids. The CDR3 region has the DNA TGTGCCAGCAGCCCCCTCGGGTCCGCAGAGACCCAGTACTTC. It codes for CASSPLGSAETQYF.

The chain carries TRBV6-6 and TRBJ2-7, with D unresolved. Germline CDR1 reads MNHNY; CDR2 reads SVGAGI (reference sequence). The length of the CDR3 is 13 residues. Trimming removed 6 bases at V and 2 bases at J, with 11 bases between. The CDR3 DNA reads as TGTGCCAGCAGCCCGACTCTAGCCTACGAGCAGTACTTC. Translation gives CASSPTLAYEQYF.

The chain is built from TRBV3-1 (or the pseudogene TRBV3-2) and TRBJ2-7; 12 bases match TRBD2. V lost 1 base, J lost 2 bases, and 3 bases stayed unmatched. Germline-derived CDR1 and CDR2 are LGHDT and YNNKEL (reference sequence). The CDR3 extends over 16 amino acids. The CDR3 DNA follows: TGTGCCAGCAGCCAAGGTGGACTAGCGGGACCCTACGAGCAGTACTTC. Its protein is CASSQGGLAGPYEQYF.

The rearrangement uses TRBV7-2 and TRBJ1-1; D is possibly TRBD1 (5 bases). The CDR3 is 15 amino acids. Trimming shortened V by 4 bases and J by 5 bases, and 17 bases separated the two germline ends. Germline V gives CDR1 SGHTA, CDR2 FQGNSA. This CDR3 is CASSYYRGLGTEAFF. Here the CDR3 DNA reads TGTGCCAGCAGCTACTATCGGGGGTTGGGGACTGAAGCTTTCTTT.

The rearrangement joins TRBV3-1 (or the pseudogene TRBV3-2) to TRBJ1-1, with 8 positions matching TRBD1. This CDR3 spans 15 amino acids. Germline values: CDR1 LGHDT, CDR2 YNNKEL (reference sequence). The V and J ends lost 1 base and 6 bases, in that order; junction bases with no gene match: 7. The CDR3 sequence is CASSQGQGIIPEAFF. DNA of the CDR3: TGTGCCAGCAGCCAAGGACAGGGGATTATCCCTGAAGCTTTCTTT.

CDR3 region: CASSLESGGPGEQFF. The CDR3 DNA is TGTGCCAGCTCACTAGAGAGCGGGGGGCCGGGGGAGCAGTTCTTC. This chain uses TRBV18 with TRBJ2-1, with 9 bases aligning to TRBD2. The V segment lost 4 bases and the J segment 10 bases; nucleotides outside the gene matches: 11. The CDR3 contains 15 residues. The germline gives CDR1 KGHSH, CDR2 LQKENI.

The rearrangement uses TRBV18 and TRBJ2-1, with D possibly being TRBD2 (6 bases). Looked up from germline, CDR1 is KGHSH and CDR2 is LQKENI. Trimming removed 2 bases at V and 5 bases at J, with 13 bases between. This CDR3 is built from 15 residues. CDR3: CASSPLGGYNNEQFF. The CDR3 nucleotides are TGTGCCAGCTCACCATTAGGAGGGTATAACAATGAGCAGTTCTTC.

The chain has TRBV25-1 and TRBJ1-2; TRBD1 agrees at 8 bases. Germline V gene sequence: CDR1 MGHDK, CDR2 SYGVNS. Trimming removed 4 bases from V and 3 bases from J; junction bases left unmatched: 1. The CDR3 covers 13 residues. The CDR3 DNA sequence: TGTGCCAGCAGTGCACAGGGGGACTATGGCTACACCTTC. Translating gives CASSAQGDYGYTF.

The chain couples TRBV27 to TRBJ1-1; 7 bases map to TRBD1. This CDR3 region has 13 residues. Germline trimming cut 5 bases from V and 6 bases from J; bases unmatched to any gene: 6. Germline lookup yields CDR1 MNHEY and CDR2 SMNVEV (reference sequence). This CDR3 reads CASSQQGKAEAFF. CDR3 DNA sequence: TGTGCCAGCAGTCAACAGGGGAAGGCTGAAGCTTTCTTT.

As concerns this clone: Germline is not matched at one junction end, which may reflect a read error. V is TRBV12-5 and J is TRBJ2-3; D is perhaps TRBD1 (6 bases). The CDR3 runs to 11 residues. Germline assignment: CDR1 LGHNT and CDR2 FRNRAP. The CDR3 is CASGLTGPTDF. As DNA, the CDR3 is TGTGCTAGTGGTTTGACAGGGCCAACAGATTTT.

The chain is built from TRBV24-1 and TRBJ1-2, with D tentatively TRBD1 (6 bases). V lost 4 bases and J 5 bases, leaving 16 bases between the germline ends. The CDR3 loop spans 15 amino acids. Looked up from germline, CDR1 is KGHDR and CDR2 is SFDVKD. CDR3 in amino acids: CATSDPTPQGYGYTF. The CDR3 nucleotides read TGTGCCACCAGTGACCCGACCCCACAGGGTTATGGCTACACCTTC.

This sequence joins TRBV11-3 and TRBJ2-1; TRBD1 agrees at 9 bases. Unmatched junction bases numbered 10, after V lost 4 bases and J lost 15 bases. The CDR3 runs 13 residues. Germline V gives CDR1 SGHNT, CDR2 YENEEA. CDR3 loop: CASSSGTGPRPFF. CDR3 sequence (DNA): TGTGCCAGCAGCTCAGGGACAGGGCCGCGTCCGTTCTTC.